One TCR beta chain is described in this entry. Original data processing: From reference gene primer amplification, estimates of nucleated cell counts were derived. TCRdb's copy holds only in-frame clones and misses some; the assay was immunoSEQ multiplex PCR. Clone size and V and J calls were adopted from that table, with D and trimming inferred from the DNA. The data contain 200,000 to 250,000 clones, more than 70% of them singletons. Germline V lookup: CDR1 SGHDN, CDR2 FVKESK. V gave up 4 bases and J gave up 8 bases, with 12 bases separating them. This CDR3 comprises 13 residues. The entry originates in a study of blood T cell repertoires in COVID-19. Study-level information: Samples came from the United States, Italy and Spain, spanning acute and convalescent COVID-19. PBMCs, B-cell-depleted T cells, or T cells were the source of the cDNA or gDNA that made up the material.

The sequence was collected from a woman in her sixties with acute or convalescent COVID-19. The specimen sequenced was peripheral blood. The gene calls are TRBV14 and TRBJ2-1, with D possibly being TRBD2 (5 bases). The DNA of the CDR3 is TGTGCCAGCAGCCCACTCGTCGGGGATGAGCAGTTCTTC. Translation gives CASSPLVGDEQFF.